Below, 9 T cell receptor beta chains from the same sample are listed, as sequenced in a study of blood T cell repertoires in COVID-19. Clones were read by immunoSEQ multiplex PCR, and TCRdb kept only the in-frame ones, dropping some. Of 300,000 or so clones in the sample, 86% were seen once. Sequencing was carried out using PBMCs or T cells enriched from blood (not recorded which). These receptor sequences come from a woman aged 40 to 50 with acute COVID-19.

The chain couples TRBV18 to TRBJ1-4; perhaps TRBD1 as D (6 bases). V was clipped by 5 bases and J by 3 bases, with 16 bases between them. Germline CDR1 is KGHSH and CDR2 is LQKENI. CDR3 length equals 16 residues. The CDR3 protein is CASSSMGALSNEKLFF. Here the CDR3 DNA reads TGTGCCAGCTCATCGATGGGGGCGCTTTCTAATGAAAAACTGTTTTTT.

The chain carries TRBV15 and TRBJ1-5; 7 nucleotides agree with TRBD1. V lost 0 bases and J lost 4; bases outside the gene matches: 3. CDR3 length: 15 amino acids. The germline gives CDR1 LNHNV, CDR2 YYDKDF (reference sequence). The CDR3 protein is CATSRDGRGNQPQHF. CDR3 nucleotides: TGTGCCACCAGCAGAGATGGCAGGGGGAATCAGCCCCAGCATTTT.

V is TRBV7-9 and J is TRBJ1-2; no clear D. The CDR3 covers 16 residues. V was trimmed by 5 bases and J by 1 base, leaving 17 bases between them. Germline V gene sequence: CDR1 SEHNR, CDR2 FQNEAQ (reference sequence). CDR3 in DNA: TGTGCCAGCAGCCTCACTCCGCGGGGTCTTAACTATGGCTACACCTTC. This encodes CASSLTPRGLNYGYTF.

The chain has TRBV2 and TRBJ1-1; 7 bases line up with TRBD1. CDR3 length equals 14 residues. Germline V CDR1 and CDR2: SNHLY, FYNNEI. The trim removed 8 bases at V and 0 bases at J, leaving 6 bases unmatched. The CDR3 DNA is TGTGCCAGCCGGACAGGTTTTATGAACACTGAAGCTTTCTTT. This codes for CASRTGFMNTEAFF.

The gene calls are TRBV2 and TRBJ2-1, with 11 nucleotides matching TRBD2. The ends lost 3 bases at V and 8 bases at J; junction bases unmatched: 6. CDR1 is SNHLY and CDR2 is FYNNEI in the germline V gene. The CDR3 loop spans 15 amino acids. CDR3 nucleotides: TGTGCCAGCAGTGAGGTAGCGGGAGGGCAGCATGAGCAGTTCTTC. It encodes CASSEVAGGQHEQFF.

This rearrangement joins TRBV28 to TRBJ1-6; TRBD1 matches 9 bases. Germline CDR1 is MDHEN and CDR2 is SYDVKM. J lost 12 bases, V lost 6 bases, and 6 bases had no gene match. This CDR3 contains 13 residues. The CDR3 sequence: CASRDRGKVPLHF. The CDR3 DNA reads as TGTGCCAGCAGAGACAGGGGGAAAGTACCCCTCCACTTT.

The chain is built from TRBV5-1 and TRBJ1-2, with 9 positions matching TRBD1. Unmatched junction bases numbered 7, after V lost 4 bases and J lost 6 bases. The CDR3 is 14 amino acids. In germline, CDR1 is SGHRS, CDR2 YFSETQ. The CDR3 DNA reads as TGCGCCAGCAGCGCGGGGACAGGGAGAGATGGCTACACCTTC. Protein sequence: CASSAGTGRDGYTF.

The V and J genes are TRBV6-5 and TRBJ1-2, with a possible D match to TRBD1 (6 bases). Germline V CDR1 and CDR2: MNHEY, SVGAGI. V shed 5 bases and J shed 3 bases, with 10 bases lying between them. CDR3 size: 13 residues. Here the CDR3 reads CASSPDSYYGYTF. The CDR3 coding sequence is TGTGCCAGCAGTCCGGACAGCTACTATGGCTACACCTTC.

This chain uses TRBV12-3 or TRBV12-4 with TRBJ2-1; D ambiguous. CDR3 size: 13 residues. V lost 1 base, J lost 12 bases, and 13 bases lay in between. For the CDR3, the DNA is TGTGCCAGCAGTTTAGGAGAAAGAACGGGGCAGTTCTTC. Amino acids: CASSLGERTGQFF.